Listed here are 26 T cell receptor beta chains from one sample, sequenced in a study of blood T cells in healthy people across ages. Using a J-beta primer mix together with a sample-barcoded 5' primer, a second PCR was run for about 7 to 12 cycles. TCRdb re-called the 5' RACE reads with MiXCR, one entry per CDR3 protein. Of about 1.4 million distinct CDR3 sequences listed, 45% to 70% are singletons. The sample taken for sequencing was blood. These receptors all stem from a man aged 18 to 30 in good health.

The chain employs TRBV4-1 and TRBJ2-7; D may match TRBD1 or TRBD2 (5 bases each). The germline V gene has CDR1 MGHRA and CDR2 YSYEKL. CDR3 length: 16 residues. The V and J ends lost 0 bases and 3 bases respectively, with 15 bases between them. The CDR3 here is CASSQEGARVGYEQYF. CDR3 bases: TGCGCCAGCAGCCAAGAGGGAGCCAGGGTTGGCTACGAGCAGTACTTC.

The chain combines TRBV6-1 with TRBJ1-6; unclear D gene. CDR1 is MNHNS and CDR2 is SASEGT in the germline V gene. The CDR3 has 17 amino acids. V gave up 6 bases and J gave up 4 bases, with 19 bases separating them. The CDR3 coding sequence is TGTGCCAGCAGATCCCTTGCGGGGAGCATATATAATTCACCCCTCCACTTT. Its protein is CASRSLAGSIYNSPLHF.

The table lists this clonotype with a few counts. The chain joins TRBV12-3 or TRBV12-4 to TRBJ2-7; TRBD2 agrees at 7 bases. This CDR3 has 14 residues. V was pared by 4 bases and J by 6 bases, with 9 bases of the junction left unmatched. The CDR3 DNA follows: TGTGCCAGCAGTTATGGCGGGAGCTACCGCGAGCAGTACTTC. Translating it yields CASSYGGSYREQYF.

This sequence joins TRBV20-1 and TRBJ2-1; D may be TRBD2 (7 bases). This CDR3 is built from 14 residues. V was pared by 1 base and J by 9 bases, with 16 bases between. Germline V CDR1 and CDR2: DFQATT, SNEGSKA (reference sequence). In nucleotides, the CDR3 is TGCAGTGCTAGAGTAGGGGGGGACATTTCTGAGCAGTTCTTC. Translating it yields CSARVGGDISEQFF.

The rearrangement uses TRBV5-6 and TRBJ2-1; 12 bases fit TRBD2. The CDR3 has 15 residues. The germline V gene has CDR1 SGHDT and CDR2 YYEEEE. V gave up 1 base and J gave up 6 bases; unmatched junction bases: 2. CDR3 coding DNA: TGTGCCAGCAGCTTGCGGACTAGCGGGATCAATGAGCAGTTCTTC. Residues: CASSLRTSGINEQFF.

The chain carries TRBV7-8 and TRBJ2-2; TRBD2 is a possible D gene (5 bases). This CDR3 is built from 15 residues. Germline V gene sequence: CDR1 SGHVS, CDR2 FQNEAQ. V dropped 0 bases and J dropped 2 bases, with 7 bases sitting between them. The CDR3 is CASSLARVNTGELFF. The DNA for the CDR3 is TGTGCCAGCAGCTTAGCGCGGGTCAACACCGGGGAGCTGTTTTTT.

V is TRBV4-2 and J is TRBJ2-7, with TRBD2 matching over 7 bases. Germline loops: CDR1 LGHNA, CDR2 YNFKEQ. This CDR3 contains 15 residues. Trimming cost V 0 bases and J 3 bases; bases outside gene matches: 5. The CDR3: CASSQEGLSFYEQYF. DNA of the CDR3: TGTGCCAGCAGCCAAGAGGGACTATCATTCTACGAGCAGTACTTC.

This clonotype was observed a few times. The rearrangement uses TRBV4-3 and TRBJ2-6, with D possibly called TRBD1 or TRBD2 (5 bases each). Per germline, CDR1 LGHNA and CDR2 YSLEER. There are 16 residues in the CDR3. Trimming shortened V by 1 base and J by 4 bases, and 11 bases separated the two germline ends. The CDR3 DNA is TGCGCCAGCAGCCAAGGTGGGGGTGCGGGGGCCAACGTCCTGACTTTC. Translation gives CASSQGGGAGANVLTF.

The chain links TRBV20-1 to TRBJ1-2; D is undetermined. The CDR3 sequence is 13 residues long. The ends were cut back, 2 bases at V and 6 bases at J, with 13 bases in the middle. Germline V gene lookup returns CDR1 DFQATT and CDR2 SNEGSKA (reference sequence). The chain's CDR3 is CSARFGTADGYTF. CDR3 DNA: TGCAGTGCTAGATTCGGTACAGCGGATGGCTACACCTTC.

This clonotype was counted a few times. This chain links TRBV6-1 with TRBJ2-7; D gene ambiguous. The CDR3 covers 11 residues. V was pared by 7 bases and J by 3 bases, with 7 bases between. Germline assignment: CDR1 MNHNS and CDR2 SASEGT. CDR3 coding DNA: TGTGCCAGCATTGTAGGCTACGAGCAGTACTTC. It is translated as CASIVGYEQYF.

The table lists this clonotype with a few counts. CDR3 DNA sequence: TGTGCCAGCAGCTTCCCCAACCGGGGCAAAGGAACAGATACGCAGTATTTT. Its translation: CASSFPNRGKGTDTQYF. The chain recombines TRBV13 with TRBJ2-3; TRBD1 or TRBD2 may be the D gene (5 bases each). CDR1 PRHDT and CDR2 FYEKMQ come from the germline V gene (reference sequence). Trimming removed 3 bases at V and 3 bases at J, with 19 bases between. The CDR3 contains 17 residues.

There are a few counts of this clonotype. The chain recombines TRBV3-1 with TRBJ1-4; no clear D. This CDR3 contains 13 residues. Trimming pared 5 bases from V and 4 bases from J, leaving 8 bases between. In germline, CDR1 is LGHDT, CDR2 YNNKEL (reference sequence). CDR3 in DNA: TGTGCCAGCAGCGACGGATATAATGAAAAACTGTTTTTT. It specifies CASSDGYNEKLFF.

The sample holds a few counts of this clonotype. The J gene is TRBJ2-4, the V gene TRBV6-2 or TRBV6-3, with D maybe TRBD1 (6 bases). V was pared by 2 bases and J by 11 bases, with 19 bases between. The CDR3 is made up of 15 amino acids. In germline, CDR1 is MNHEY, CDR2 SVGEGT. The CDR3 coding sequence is TGTGCCAGCAGTTACGCCCCCAGGGGATCCGTGGTTCAGTACTTC. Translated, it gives CASSYAPRGSVVQYF.

In nucleotides, the CDR3 is TGTGCCAGCAGCTTAGTCTTGAATTATAAGTCGGACCTCGCCTCCTACAATGAGCAGTTCTTC. As protein: CASSLVLNYKSDLASYNEQFF. V and J are TRBV11-1 and TRBJ2-1; D is unclear. Germline V gene lookup returns CDR1 SGHAT and CDR2 FQDESV (reference sequence). CDR3 length: 21 residues. The V and J ends lost 1 base and 0 bases respectively, with 25 bases between them.

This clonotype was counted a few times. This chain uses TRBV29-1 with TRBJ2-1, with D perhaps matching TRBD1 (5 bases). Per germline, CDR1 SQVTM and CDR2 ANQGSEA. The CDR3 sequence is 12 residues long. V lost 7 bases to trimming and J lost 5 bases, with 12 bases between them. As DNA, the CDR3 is TGCAGCGAATCTGAAGGGGACAATGAGCAGTTCTTC. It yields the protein CSESEGDNEQFF.

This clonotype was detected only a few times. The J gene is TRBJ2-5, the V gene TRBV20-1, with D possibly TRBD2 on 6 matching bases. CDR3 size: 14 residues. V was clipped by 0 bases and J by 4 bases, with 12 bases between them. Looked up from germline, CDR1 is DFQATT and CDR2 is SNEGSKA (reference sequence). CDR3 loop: CSARDRLGIETQYF. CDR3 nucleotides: TGCAGTGCTAGAGATCGACTAGGGATAGAGACCCAGTACTTC.

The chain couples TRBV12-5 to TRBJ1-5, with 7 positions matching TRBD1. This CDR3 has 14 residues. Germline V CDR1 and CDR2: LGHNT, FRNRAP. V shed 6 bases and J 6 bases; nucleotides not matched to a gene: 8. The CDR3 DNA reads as TGTGCTAGTGGGGGGGACAGTGACTCTCAGCCCCAGCATTTT. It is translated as CASGGDSDSQPQHF.

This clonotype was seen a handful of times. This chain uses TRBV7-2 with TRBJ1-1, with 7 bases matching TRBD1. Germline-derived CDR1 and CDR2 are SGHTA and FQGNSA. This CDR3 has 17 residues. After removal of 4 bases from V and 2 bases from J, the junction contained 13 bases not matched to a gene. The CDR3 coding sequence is TGTGCCAGCAGCTGGGGACAGCCCAGAGGGTTAAACACTGAAGCTTTCTTT. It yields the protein CASSWGQPRGLNTEAFF.

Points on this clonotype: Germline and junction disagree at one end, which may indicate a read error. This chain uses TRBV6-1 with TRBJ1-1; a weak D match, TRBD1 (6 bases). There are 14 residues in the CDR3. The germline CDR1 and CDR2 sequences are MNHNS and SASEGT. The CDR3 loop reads CAGSPAGANTEAFF. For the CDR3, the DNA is TGTGCCGGCAGCCCCGCGGGGGCGAACACTGAAGCTTTCTTT.

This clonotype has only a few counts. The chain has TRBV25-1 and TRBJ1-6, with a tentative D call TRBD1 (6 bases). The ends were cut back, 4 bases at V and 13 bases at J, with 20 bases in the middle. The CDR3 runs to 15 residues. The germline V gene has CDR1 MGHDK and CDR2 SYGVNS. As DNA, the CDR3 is TGTGCCAGCAGTGGAACAGGGATCATTGGGTCGCCCCTCCACTTT. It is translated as CASSGTGIIGSPLHF.

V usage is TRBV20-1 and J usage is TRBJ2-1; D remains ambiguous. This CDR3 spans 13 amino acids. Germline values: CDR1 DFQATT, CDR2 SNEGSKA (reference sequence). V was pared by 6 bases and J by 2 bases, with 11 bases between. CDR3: CSAKSETYNEQFF. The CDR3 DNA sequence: TGCAGTGCCAAAAGTGAAACCTACAATGAGCAGTTCTTC.

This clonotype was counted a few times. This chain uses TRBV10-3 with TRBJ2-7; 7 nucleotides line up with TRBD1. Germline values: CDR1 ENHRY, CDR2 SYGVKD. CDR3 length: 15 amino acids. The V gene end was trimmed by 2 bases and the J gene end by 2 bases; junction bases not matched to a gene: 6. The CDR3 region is CAISENHGQAYEQYF. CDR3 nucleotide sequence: TGTGCCATCAGTGAGAATCACGGACAGGCCTACGAGCAGTACTTC.

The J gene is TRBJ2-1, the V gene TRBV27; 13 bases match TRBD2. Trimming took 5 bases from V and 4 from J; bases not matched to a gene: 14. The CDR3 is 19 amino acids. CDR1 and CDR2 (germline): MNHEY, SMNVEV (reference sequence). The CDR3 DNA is TGTGCCAGCAGTCCCCTCCCCGGGACTAGCGGGAATAAGTACAATGAGCAGTTCTTC. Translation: CASSPLPGTSGNKYNEQFF.

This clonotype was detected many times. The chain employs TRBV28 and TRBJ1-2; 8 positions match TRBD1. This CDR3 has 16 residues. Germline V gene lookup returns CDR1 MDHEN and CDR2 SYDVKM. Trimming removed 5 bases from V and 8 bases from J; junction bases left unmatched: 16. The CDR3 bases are TGTGCCAGCAGTACAAATATTCACAGGGGGGCGGGAGGCTACACCTTC. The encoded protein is CASSTNIHRGAGGYTF.

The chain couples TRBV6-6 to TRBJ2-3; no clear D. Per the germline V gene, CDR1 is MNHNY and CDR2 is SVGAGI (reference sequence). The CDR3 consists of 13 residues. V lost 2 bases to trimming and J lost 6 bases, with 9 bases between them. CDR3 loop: CASSYASRDTQYF. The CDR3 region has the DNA TGTGCCAGCAGTTACGCTTCGAGGGATACGCAGTATTTT.

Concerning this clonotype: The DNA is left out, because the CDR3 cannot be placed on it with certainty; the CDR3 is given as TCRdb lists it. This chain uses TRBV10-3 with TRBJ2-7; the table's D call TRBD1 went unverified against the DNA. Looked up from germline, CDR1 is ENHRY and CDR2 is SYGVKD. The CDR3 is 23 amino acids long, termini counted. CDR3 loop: CTISEGPGDEAFFGQGTKNIQYF.